The TCR beta chain described here comes from a study of blood T cell repertoires in COVID-19 (dated by TCRdb to about 2020). As for the study more broadly: The collaborator samples originated in the United States, Italy and Spain and spanned the acute and convalescent phases of COVID-19. Samples were obtained from the ongoing ImmuneRACE study (first 160 participants) and from 1,254 subjects provided by 6 global collaborators. The prospective study material was composed of cDNA or gDNA derived from T cells, B-cell-depleted T cells, or PBMCs. The sample metadata nearly always contained a de-identified subject ID, COVID-19 status, age in years and sex. Deeply sampled blood TCRbeta repertoires from subjects exposed to, actively infected with, or recovered from COVID-19 were included in the dataset. Where HLA class I and class II types were available, the types were taken from metadata supplied by the sample provider, not from assay-based typing. The repertoires were made available in a free public database intended to serve as a resource for research on the immune response to SARS-CoV-2. On the study overall, not on this receptor specifically: How much clinical and demographic metadata was included differed by source and by participant, and the metadata was provided uncurated.

At one collaborating source in Seattle, patients were enrolled during active infection and were followed longitudinally through the course of disease. Each collaborating institution followed its own protocols to collect whole blood in K2EDTA tubes. For TCRbeta analysis, collaborators shipped samples as frozen whole blood, isolated PBMCs, or DNA extracted from either of those sample types. As for this clone: What this receptor recognizes is not known. Base qualities are missing; no much larger clone stands one base away.

TCRbeta CDR3 regions were amplified from genomic DNA by means of the immunoSEQ Assay, a bias-controlled multiplex PCR. As for how the authors treated the data: The number of nucleated cells in each sample was estimated from the amplification of reference gene primers within the assay. Sequence reads were collapsed and filtered to measure the absolute abundance of every unique TCRbeta CDR3 rearrangement. For each sample, productive Simpson clonality was calculated as the square root of Simpson's diversity index over productive rearrangements. In TCRdb, the immuneACCESS table is reduced to in-frame sequences with V and J assigned. These tables do not hold every clone; where another copy was compared, an unresolved V gene accounts for under half, and the others remain unexplained. V and J calls plus clone size are reproduced from that table; the DNA served to infer D and trimming. Here the sample has some 250,000 clones; less than 90% occur a single time. The ten most abundant clones make up about an eighth of the sample.

This clonotype originated in a woman aged 25 to 39 with COVID-19, enrolled during active disease. The specimen sequenced was peripheral blood.

The nucleotide sequence reads as follows: TGTGCCAGCAGCCCCTCACCGGCAACTAATGAAAAACTGTTTTTT. It codes for CASSPSPATNEKLFF. The sequence joins TRBV3-1 (or the pseudogene TRBV3-2) to TRBJ1-4; no confident D gene assignment can be made. From the cysteine through the phenylalanine, the CDR3 covers 15 amino acids. Of all the DNA, just the CDR3 is kept, 45 bases in frame from base 1. Via the germline V gene (reference sequence), CDR1 is LGHDT and CDR2 YNNKEL. At the junction V is shortened by 4 bases and J by 0 bases, with 9 bases in between.